This TCR beta chain stems from a study of control samples from healthy donors and cancer patients. Method: immunoSEQ multiplex PCR; TCRdb's copy keeps in-frame clones and lacks some. The table includes tens of thousands of clones, about nine tenths detected once. The V gene lost 4 bases and the J gene lost 10 bases, with 16 bases spanning the gap. CDR1 and CDR2 (germline): SGHAT, FQNNGV. The CDR3 has 13 residues. The source of this sequence is a man aged 50 or older in good health. The specimen was blood. The rearrangement links TRBV11-2 to TRBJ1-1; possibly TRBD1 for D (6 bases). In nucleotides, the CDR3 is TGTGCCAGCAGCTCGTGGGAAGGGGGGGTAGCTTTCTTT. It translates to CASSSWEGGVAFF.